The rows below give T cell receptor beta chains drawn from one sample of a study of cytomegalovirus exposure and HLA in healthy donors. The repertoire was sequenced with immunoSEQ multiplex PCR; TCRdb's copy has only in-frame clones and lacks some. The repertoire holds under 200,000 clones, with about 76% as singletons. The specimen was PBMCs. These receptors came from a male donor in good health and CMV-seropositive. CDR3s include the opening cysteine and the closing phenylalanine or tryptophan. A D gene is named only where the DNA matches it firmly.

>TRBV27|TRBD1|TRBJ1-2
CASSYRGSGGYTF
TGTGCCAGCAGTTACAGGGGTAGTGGTGGCTACACCTTC
>TRBV9|TRBD1|TRBJ2-3
CASSLRTGMGTDTQYF
TGTGCCAGCAGCCTTAGGACAGGGATGGGCACAGATACGCAGTATTTT
>TRBV7-2|TRBD2|TRBJ2-7
CASSFVGGPSGASYEQYF
TGTGCCAGCAGCTTCGTGGGGGGCCCTAGCGGGGCCTCCTACGAGCAGTACTTC
>TRBV1|-|TRBJ2-7
CTSSQDQADGYEQYF
TGCACCAGCAGCCAAGATCAGGCTGATGGATACGAGCAGTACTTC
>TRBV7-9|TRBD1|TRBJ2-3
CAGSLSGTVREDTQYF
TGTGCCGGCAGCTTATCGGGGACAGTAAGGGAAGATACGCAGTATTTT
>TRBV7-9|TRBD1|TRBJ1-4
CASSQRQGAAEKLFF
TGTGCCAGCAGCCAAAGACAGGGGGCAGCTGAAAAACTGTTTTTT
>TRBV5-6|TRBD2|TRBJ2-3
CASSFGLAQTPSTDTQYF
TGTGCCAGCAGCTTCGGACTAGCCCAAACCCCTAGCACAGATACGCAGTATTTT
>TRBV10-3|TRBD1|TRBJ2-7
CAITPRLGQGYEQYF
TGTGCCATCACCCCGAGGTTGGGACAGGGCTACGAGCAGTACTTC
>TRBV5-8|-|TRBJ2-7
CASSLSGYRVVEQYF
TGTGCCAGCAGCTTGTCAGGCTACAGGGTAGTCGAGCAGTACTTC
>TRBV4-3|-|TRBJ1-4
CASSQVREKLFF
TGCGCCAGCAGCCAAGTCAGGGAAAAACTGTTTTTT
>TRBV10-3|TRBD1|TRBJ2-7
CAITDRGGYEQYF
TGTGCCATCACGGACAGGGGAGGTTACGAGCAGTACTTC